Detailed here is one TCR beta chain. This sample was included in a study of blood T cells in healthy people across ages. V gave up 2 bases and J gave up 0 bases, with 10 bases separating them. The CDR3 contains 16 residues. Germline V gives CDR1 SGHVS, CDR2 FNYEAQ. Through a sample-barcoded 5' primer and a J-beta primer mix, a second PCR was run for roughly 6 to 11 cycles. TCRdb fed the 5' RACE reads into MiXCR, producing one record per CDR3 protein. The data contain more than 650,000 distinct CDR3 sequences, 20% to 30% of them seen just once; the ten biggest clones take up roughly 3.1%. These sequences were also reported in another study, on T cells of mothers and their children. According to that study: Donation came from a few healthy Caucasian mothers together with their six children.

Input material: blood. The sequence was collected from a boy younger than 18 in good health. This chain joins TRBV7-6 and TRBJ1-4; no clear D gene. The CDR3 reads CASSLNGRATNEKLFF. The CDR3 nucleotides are TGTGCCAGCAGCTTAAACGGACGGGCAACTAATGAAAAACTGTTTTTT.